The 19 T cell receptor beta chains below come from one sample, sequenced in a study of Ad26.COV2.S vaccination and SARS-CoV-2 variants. Repertoires were generated with immunoSEQ multiplex PCR, while TCRdb's copy carries only in-frame clones and drops some. The repertoire has over 450,000 clones, around 89% of them found once; the top ten carry 1.7%. Regarding treatment: around 19 received Ad26.COV2.S at low or high dose, single or two shots; about 5 received placebo; per-sample allocation not given. Day 63 after the first injection of vaccine or placebo was the sampling time. The starting material was peripheral blood, obtained in a trial of Ad26.COV2.S vaccine versus placebo. These receptor sequences come from a person aged 18-60 years who received the Ad26.COV2.S COVID-19 vaccine or a placebo.

V is TRBV5-4 and J is TRBJ2-1; D uncertain. The CDR3 has 15 residues. Trimming pared 0 bases from V and 3 bases from J, leaving 10 bases between. Germline V lookup: CDR1 SGHNT, CDR2 YYREEE (reference sequence). The CDR3 spells CASSLDAPHYNEQFF. The DNA of the CDR3 is TGTGCCAGCAGCTTGGACGCTCCCCACTACAATGAGCAGTTCTTC.

In its sample, this clone was seen once. The J gene is TRBJ2-1, the V gene TRBV5-1, with D perhaps TRBD2 (5 bases). V was cut by 2 bases and J by 2 bases, with 8 bases left in between. Germline assignment: CDR1 SGHRS and CDR2 YFSETQ. The CDR3 consists of 14 residues. CDR3 DNA: TGCGCCAGCAGCTTTGAGGGCCCCTACAATGAGCAGTTCTTC. It translates to CASSFEGPYNEQFF.

This clone occurred once. This rearrangement joins TRBV7-2 to TRBJ2-1; D remains unclear. In germline, CDR1 is SGHTA, CDR2 FQGNSA. Trimming removed 8 bases from V and 0 bases from J, with 14 bases in between. The CDR3 contains 15 residues. The CDR3 region is CASLLGPSSYNEQFF. As DNA, the CDR3 is TGTGCCAGCCTCCTAGGGCCCAGCTCCTACAATGAGCAGTTCTTC.

The rearrangement uses TRBV5-1 and TRBJ2-7; 7 positions match TRBD1. This CDR3 is 14 amino acids long. The germline V gene encodes CDR1 SGHRS and CDR2 YFSETQ. J lost 0 bases, V lost 0 bases, and 0 bases had no gene match. CDR3 bases: TGCGCCAGCAGCTTGGGACAGGGCTCCTACGAGCAGTACTTC. This encodes CASSLGQGSYEQYF.

About this clone itself: Other DNA sequences of this sample code for an identical CDR3. The rearrangement uses TRBV28 and TRBJ2-7, with 7 bases aligning to TRBD1. V lost 8 bases and J lost 2; bases outside the gene matches: 3. This CDR3 is built from 12 residues. CDR1 is MDHEN, CDR2 SYDVKM, per germline. The CDR3 is CASRDSAYEQYF. Here the CDR3 DNA reads TGTGCCAGCCGGGACAGTGCCTACGAGCAGTACTTC.

The chain combines TRBV28 with TRBJ2-3; TRBD2 matches at 9 bases. The CDR3 is made up of 12 amino acids. Per germline, CDR1 MDHEN and CDR2 SYDVKM. V was clipped by 8 bases and J by 11 bases; unmatched bases: 8. As DNA, the CDR3 is TGTGCCAGCGGGACTAGCACAGATTGGCAGTATTTT. This codes for CASGTSTDWQYF. Looking up the rest from reference TRBV28 and TRBJ2-3 gives the full variable domain: DVKVTQSSRYLVKRTGEKVFLECVQDMDHENMFWYRQDPGLGLRLIYFSYDVKMKEKGDIPEGYSVSREKKERFSLILESASTNQTSMYLCASGTSTDWQYFGPGTRLTVL.

The chain uses TRBV2 and TRBJ2-2; perhaps TRBD2 as D (5 bases). Trimming shortened V by 4 bases and J by 2 bases, and 17 bases separated the two germline ends. Germline V CDR1 and CDR2: SNHLY, FYNNEI. This CDR3 is built from 17 residues. The CDR3 here is CASSVEGSNFNTGELFF. The CDR3 nucleotides are TGTGCCAGCAGTGTCGAGGGTTCGAATTTTAACACCGGGGAGCTGTTTTTT.

The chain uses TRBV28 and TRBJ1-5; D might be TRBD1 (6 bases). This CDR3 is built from 14 residues. Germline assignment: CDR1 MDHEN and CDR2 SYDVKM. Between the trimmed V and J ends, which lost 6 bases and 5 bases, there was a span of 14 bases. This CDR3 is CASRSGQSYQPQHF. As DNA, the CDR3 is TGTGCCAGCAGGTCAGGACAGTCCTATCAGCCCCAGCATTTT.

This clone was picked up one time. The rearrangement links TRBV30 to TRBJ2-3, with D perhaps matching TRBD1 or TRBD2 (5 bases each). V dropped 5 bases and J dropped 2 bases, with 17 bases sitting between them. This CDR3 is 15 amino acids long. Germline CDR1 is GTSNPN and CDR2 is SVGIG (reference sequence). The CDR3 DNA is TGTGCCTGGGGGGCGGGCGGTGCATTCACAGATACGCAGTATTTT. Residues: CAWGAGGAFTDTQYF.

This clone was recorded only once. The chain employs TRBV7-9 and TRBJ2-7, with D possibly TRBD1 on 5 matching bases. The CDR3 runs to 15 residues. Germline lookup yields CDR1 SEHNR and CDR2 FQNEAQ (reference sequence). V shed 5 bases and J shed 3 bases, with 17 bases lying between them. The CDR3 nucleotides read TGTGCCAGCAGCCCAAAGGCAGGGAATCACTACGAGCAGTACTTC. This codes for CASSPKAGNHYEQYF.

V gene TRBV7-9 combines with J gene TRBJ2-2; 8 bases are shared with TRBD2. V lost 5 bases, J lost 2 bases, and 13 bases stayed unmatched. CDR1 SEHNR and CDR2 FQNEAQ come from the germline V gene (reference sequence). The CDR3 has 18 residues. CDR3 residues: CASSPRRGSGRNTGELFF. The DNA of the CDR3 is TGTGCCAGCAGCCCTCGTAGGGGGAGCGGGAGAAACACCGGGGAGCTGTTTTTT.

The chain recombines TRBV9 with TRBJ1-2, with 8 bases identical to TRBD1. This CDR3 has 14 residues. The J segment lost 4 bases and the V segment lost 4 bases, leaving 6 bases of the junction unmatched. Germline V gene data show CDR1 as SGDLS and CDR2 as YYNGEE. The CDR3 sequence: CASSLSGGGYGYTF. In DNA form, the CDR3 reads TGTGCCAGCAGCCTTTCAGGGGGCGGCTATGGCTACACCTTC.

The chain couples TRBV7-3 to TRBJ2-1, with 7 bases aligning to TRBD1. This CDR3 region has 14 residues. The V gene end was trimmed by 5 bases and the J gene end by 7 bases; junction bases not matched to a gene: 8. Germline CDR1 and CDR2: SGHTA and FQGTGA. CDR3: CASSQSGTVNEQFF. The CDR3 DNA reads as TGTGCCAGCAGCCAATCCGGGACAGTTAATGAGCAGTTCTTC.

V gene TRBV7-2 combines with J gene TRBJ1-2, with D unclear. Germline values: CDR1 SGHTA, CDR2 FQGNSA. The CDR3 is 13 amino acids. V shed 4 bases and J shed 0 bases, with 6 bases lying between them. The CDR3 DNA sequence: TGTGCCAGCAGCTCGACAACTAACTATGGCTACACCTTC. This gives the protein CASSSTTNYGYTF.

This chain uses TRBV14 with TRBJ2-1; 8 nucleotides match TRBD1. CDR3 length equals 15 residues. Losses at the gene ends were 3 bases for V and 5 bases for J; bases not matched to a gene: 6. CDR1 and CDR2 (germline): SGHDN, FVKESK. CDR3 DNA: TGTGCCAGCAGCCATAGGACAGGGATTGACAATGAGCAGTTCTTC. This encodes CASSHRTGIDNEQFF.

This clone was counted a single time. V gene TRBV7-9 combines with J gene TRBJ2-7, with a possible D match to TRBD2 (6 bases). CDR1 and CDR2 (germline): SEHNR, FQNEAQ (reference sequence). The CDR3 consists of 18 residues. Trimming stripped 0 bases from V and 1 base from J, with 19 bases between. CDR3 sequence reads: CASSLAGDGGLKSYEQYF. CDR3 DNA: TGTGCCAGCAGCTTAGCGGGGGACGGGGGTTTGAAGTCCTACGAGCAGTACTTC.

This clone appeared a few times. The CDR3 DNA reads TGTGCCAGCAGTTTAGGCTCCCAGCGCAATCAGCCCCAGCATTTT. Amino acid sequence: CASSLGSQRNQPQHF. The chain employs TRBV27 and TRBJ1-5; D is unresolved. The CDR3 is 15 residues long. Trimming stripped 2 bases from V and 2 bases from J, with 10 bases between. Germline CDR1 and CDR2: MNHEY and SMNVEV (reference sequence).

This clone showed up just once. The CDR3 nucleotides are TGCAGTGCTAGTAAGTCGACTGGGAAGGATCAGCCCCAGCATTTT. Its translation is CSASKSTGKDQPQHF. V gene TRBV20-1 combines with J gene TRBJ1-5, with D unclear. CDR1 and CDR2 (germline): DFQATT, SNEGSKA (reference sequence). The CDR3 has 15 amino acids. The V end was cut by 3 bases, the J end by 5 bases, with 17 bases between.

V and J are TRBV19 and TRBJ1-6; no clear D. This CDR3 comprises 16 residues. CDR1 and CDR2 from the germline V gene are LNHDA and SQIVND (reference sequence). V shed 5 bases and J shed 3 bases, with 14 bases lying between them. CDR3 in DNA: TGTGCCAGTAGTTCGGCAGTAGGGCACTATAATTCACCCCTCCACTTT. This translates into CASSSAVGHYNSPLHF.